These T cell receptor beta chains were read from a single sample in a study of T cell changes during pregnancy in multiple sclerosis. Using immunoSEQ multiplex PCR, the repertoire was profiled, and TCRdb retains in-frame clones only, with some absent. The top ten clones hold under 2% of a sample with approximately 47,000 clones, 80% to 90% of them seen once. This specimen consisted of peripheral blood, obtained in the first trimester of pregnancy. These receptors originate from a female donor with multiple sclerosis, enrolled in a pregnancy study. CDR3s include the opening cysteine and the closing phenylalanine or tryptophan. The order of the fields is V gene, J gene, clone size, D gene, CDR3 protein, CDR3 DNA. D genes are given only for firm matches. Size tells how often a clone was seen (once, few, many) or the class of an expanded clone, and some rows leave it out.

TRBV5-1,TRBJ2-4,-,TRBD1,CASSLERDSEIAKNIQYF,TGCGCCAGCAGCTTGGAACGGGACAGCGAGATAGCCAAAAACATTCAGTACTTC
TRBV5-1,TRBJ2-3,-,TRBD2,CASSHGGGSTDTQYF,TGCGCCAGCAGCCATGGCGGGGGGAGCACAGATACGCAGTATTTT
TRBV6-5,TRBJ1-6,once,-,CASSYGWQSGATLHF,TGTGCCAGCAGTTACGGGTGGCAGTCAGGGGCCACCCTCCACTTT
TRBV6-1,TRBJ1-2,-,TRBD1,CASSQGANYGYTF,TGTGCCAGCTCGCAGGGGGCTAACTATGGCTACACCTTC
TRBV28,TRBJ1-6,-,-,CASTAAGGDSPLHF,TGTGCCAGCACCGCGGCGGGGGGCGATTCACCCCTCCACTTT
TRBV30,TRBJ2-2,-,TRBD2,CAWVRGGITGELFF,TGTGCCTGGGTGAGGGGAGGGATCACCGGGGAGCTGTTTTTT
TRBV29-1,TRBJ2-1,-,-,CSVQNSYNEQFF,TGCAGCGTTCAAAATTCCTACAATGAGCAGTTCTTC
TRBV19,TRBJ2-1,-,TRBD2,CASSYGLDRLNEQFF,TGTGCCAGTAGTTACGGACTAGACCGACTCAATGAGCAGTTCTTC
TRBV5-1,TRBJ2-7,-,-,CASSLGGAGGSSYEQYF,TGCGCCAGCAGCTTGGGGGGCGCTGGGGGGAGCTCCTACGAGCAGTACTTC
TRBV11-2,TRBJ1-2,-,-,CASSPSQDYGYTF,TGTGCCAGCAGCCCGTCGCAGGACTATGGCTACACCTTC
TRBV7-3,TRBJ1-2,-,TRBD1,CASSTRQGLNGYTF,TGTGCCAGCAGCACCCGACAGGGTCTAAATGGCTACACCTTC
TRBV25-1,TRBJ2-5,-,TRBD1,CASSESGGRETQYF,TGTGCCAGCAGTGAATCAGGGGGCCGGGAGACCCAGTACTTC
TRBV5-4,TRBJ2-2,-,-,CASSAGRRNGELFF,TGTGCCAGCAGCGCGGGACGTAGGAACGGGGAGCTGTTTTTT
TRBV6-5,TRBJ2-7,-,-,CASSYGAVGNEQYF,TGTGCCAGCAGTTACGGAGCTGTGGGTAACGAGCAGTACTTC
TRBV30,TRBJ1-2,-,-,CAWSWTALNYGYTF,TGTGCCTGGAGTTGGACAGCATTGAACTATGGCTACACCTTC
TRBV5-1,TRBJ2-1,-,-,CASSAYRAGDYNEQFF,TGCGCCAGCAGCGCTTACAGGGCCGGGGACTACAATGAGCAGTTCTTC
TRBV14,TRBJ2-1,-,-,CASSQDRVLSSYNEQFF,TGTGCCAGCAGCCAAGATCGGGTGCTTAGCTCCTACAATGAGCAGTTCTTC
TRBV19,TRBJ2-7,-,TRBD1,CASSIRTGLYEQYF,TGTGCCAGTAGTATCAGGACAGGGCTTTACGAGCAGTACTTC
TRBV7-2,TRBJ2-7,-,TRBD2,CASSLRTSGAYEQYF,TGTGCCAGCAGCTTAAGAACTAGCGGTGCCTACGAGCAGTACTTC
TRBV6-1,TRBJ1-3,-,-,CASSVRGPGTIYF,TGTGCCAGCAGTGTAAGGGGCCCCGGGACCATATATTTT
TRBV5-6,TRBJ2-7,once,-,CASSLGTGLYEQYF,TGTGCCAGCAGCTTAGGAACAGGGTTATACGAGCAGTACTTC
TRBV7-2,TRBJ2-3,-,TRBD1,CASSPPRQGHGDTQYF,TGTGCCAGCAGCCCACCACGACAGGGACACGGGGATACGCAGTATTTT
TRBV30,TRBJ2-5,-,-,CAWSVLPGETQYF,TGTGCCTGGAGTGTACTCCCGGGTGAGACCCAGTACTTC
TRBV6-6,TRBJ1-2,many,-,CASETPNYGYTF,TGTGCCAGTGAGACACCTAACTATGGCTACACCTTC
TRBV10-3,TRBJ2-7,few,-,CAISGGATRSPISYEQYF,TGTGCCATCAGTGGTGGCGCCACGCGGTCTCCCATCTCCTACGAGCAGTACTTC
TRBV6-5,TRBJ2-3,-,-,CASSQGVDTQYF,TGTGCCAGCAGTCAAGGGGTGGATACGCAGTATTTT
TRBV6-1,TRBJ2-5,-,-,CASIPTVGQETQYF,TGTGCCAGCATACCGACAGTAGGACAAGAGACCCAGTACTTC
TRBV2,TRBJ2-3,-,TRBD2,CASSLRILAGITDTQYF,TGTGCCAGCAGTCTCCGAATTCTAGCGGGGATCACAGATACGCAGTATTTT
TRBV6-1,TRBJ1-5,-,TRBD1,CASSGTGMDQPQHF,TGTGCCAGCAGTGGGACAGGGATGGATCAGCCCCAGCATTTT
TRBV7-4,TRBJ2-2,-,TRBD1,CASSLEGQGTGELFF,TGTGCCAGCAGCTTAGAGGGACAGGGGACCGGGGAGCTGTTTTTT
TRBV5-1,TRBJ2-7,-,-,CASSLGAGVPYEQYF,TGCGCCAGCAGCTTGGGAGCAGGGGTCCCCTACGAGCAGTACTTC
TRBV9,TRBJ1-2,-,-,CASSAGQTSNYGYTF,TGTGCCAGCAGCGCAGGACAGACATCTAACTATGGCTACACCTTC
TRBV27,TRBJ2-3,-,-,CASSLQGSTDTQYF,TGTGCCAGCAGTTTACAGGGGTCCACAGATACGCAGTATTTT
TRBV5-1,TRBJ2-1,-,TRBD1,CASSRQGDENEQFF,TGCGCCAGCAGCCGACAGGGGGACGAGAATGAGCAGTTCTTC
TRBV7-9,TRBJ2-7,-,TRBD1,CASSLRQGPYEQYF,TGTGCCAGCAGCCTAAGACAGGGCCCCTACGAGCAGTACTTC
TRBV7-2,TRBJ1-6,-,TRBD1,CASSLQGGTNSPLHF,TGTGCCAGCAGCTTACAGGGGGGAACGAATTCACCCCTCCACTTT
TRBV29-1,TRBJ1-2,-,TRBD1,CSVGSGTGESYTF,TGCAGCGTTGGGTCCGGAACAGGGGAAAGCTACACCTTC
TRBV7-6,TRBJ2-1,-,TRBD1,CASSGYRGHEQFF,TGTGCCAGCAGCGGTTACAGGGGCCATGAGCAGTTCTTC
TRBV7-3,TRBJ2-5,once,-,CASSLRNQETQYF,TGTGCCAGCAGCTTGCGGAACCAAGAGACCCAGTACTTC
TRBV7-9,TRBJ1-2,-,-,CASSLVGRAGGYTF,TGTGCCAGCAGCTTAGTTGGCAGGGCCGGTGGCTACACCTTC
TRBV4-3,TRBJ2-3,-,-,CASSQALDSEQYF,TGCGCCAGCAGCCAAGCTCTCGACAGTGAGCAGTATTTT
TRBV2,TRBJ1-4,-,TRBD1,CASSENRDSEKLFF,TGTGCCAGCAGTGAAAACCGGGACAGCGAAAAACTGTTTTTT
TRBV6-6,TRBJ2-7,few,TRBD1,CASSYDRDRAYEQYF,TGTGCCAGCAGTTACGACCGGGACAGGGCCTACGAGCAGTACTTC
TRBV4-3,TRBJ2-3,-,TRBD2,CASSQEAGLGTDTQYF,TGCGCCAGCAGCCAAGAAGCGGGGTTGGGCACAGATACGCAGTATTTT